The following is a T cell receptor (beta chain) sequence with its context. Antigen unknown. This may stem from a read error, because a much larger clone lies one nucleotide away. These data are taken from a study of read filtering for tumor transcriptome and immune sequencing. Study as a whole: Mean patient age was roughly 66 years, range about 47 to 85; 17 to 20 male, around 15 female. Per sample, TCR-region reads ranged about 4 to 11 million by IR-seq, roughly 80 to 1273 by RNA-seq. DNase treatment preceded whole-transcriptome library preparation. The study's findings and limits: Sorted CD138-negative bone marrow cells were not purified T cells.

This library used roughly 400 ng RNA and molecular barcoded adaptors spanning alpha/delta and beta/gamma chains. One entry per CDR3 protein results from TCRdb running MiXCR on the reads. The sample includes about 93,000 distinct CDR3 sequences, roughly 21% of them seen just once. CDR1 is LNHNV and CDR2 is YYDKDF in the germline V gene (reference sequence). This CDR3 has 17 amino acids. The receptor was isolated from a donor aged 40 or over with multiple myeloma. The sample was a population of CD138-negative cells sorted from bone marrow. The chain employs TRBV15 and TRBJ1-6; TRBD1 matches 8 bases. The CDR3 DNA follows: TGTGCCACCAGCACATATCATAAGACAGGGGCCAGACGTGAAGTTTTCTTT. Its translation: CATSTYHKTGARREVFF.